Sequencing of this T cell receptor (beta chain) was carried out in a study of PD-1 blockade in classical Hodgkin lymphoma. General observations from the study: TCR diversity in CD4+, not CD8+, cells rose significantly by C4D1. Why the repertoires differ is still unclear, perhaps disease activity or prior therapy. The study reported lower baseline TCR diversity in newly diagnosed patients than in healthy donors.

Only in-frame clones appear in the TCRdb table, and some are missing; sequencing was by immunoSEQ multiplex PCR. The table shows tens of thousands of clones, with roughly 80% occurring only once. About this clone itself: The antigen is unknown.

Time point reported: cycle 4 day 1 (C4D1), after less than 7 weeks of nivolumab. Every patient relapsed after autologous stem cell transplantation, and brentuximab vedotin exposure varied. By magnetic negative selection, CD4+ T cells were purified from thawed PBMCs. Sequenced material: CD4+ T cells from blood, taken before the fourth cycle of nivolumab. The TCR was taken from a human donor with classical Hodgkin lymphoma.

CDR3 in amino acids: CASTSGGTVYEQYF. The CDR3 DNA sequence: TGTGCCAGCACCTCAGGGGGGACAGTCTACGAGCAGTACTTC. V and J are TRBV28 and TRBJ2-7; D is possibly TRBD1 (7 bases). This CDR3 has 14 residues. Germline-derived CDR1 and CDR2 are MDHEN and SYDVKM. Trimming took off 7 bases at V and 3 bases at J, with 16 bases between the two ends.